The source of this T cell receptor (beta chain) is a study of cytomegalovirus exposure and HLA in healthy donors. Study information: Among about 190 million T cells, an earlier analysis found 117 million unique TCR beta sequences. Caucasian-associated ancestry cluster membership applied to approximately 81% of approximately 420 genotyped donors.

Trimming took 8 bases from V and 6 from J; bases not matched to a gene: 13. Germline CDR1 and CDR2: MNHNS and SASEGT. The CDR3 extends over 15 amino acids. Amplification used 60 Vbeta primers and 13 Jbeta primers. Measured with immunoSEQ multiplex PCR; TCRdb has only the in-frame clones, and not every one. In total, the table holds roughly 100,000 clones. General study findings and limits: In a later analysis, HLA-C alleles had the fewest associated TCRs, DRB1 alleles the most. There were several of the most significant clusters that appeared linked to common viral pathogens in a later analysis.

Note on this clone: What it binds is unknown.

The chain combines TRBV6-1 with TRBJ1-2, with 9 bases lining up with TRBD1. The clonotype was recovered from a man aged 45-65 years in good health and CMV-seronegative. The sequencing sample was made of PBMCs. The CDR3 region has the DNA TGTGCCAGCGGATCCGCGGTTTGGGACAGGGATGGCTACACCTTC. Translated: CASGSAVWDRDGYTF.